These 29 T cell receptor beta chains came from one sample sequenced in a study of OX40 agonist ivuxolimab in advanced cancers. This table comes from immunoSEQ multiplex PCR, and its TCRdb copy is limited to in-frame clones, with some not included. The sample carries about 51,000 clones, roughly 80% recorded once. Sequencing used CD4+ or CD8+ T cells sorted from blood, obtained in a trial of the OX40 agonist ivuxolimab. These receptors originate from an adult with an advanced solid tumor such as melanoma, head and neck, liver or kidney cancer.

The chain carries TRBV6-6 and TRBJ2-7; TRBD1 matches 7 bases. The V gene end was trimmed by 4 bases and the J gene end by 6 bases; junction bases not matched to a gene: 9. CDR3 length: 14 residues. Germline V gene data show CDR1 as MNHNY and CDR2 as SVGAGI (reference sequence). In DNA, the CDR3 is TGTGCCAGCAGTTGGGGAGACAGGGCCGGCGAGCAGTACTTC. Protein product: CASSWGDRAGEQYF.

The rearrangement links TRBV7-3 to TRBJ1-1; no definite D call. Germline loops: CDR1 SGHTA, CDR2 FQGTGA. Trimming left V 5 bases short and J 2 bases short, with 9 bases between. The CDR3 spans 13 residues. CDR3 loop: CASSSQRNTEAFF. DNA for the CDR3: TGTGCCAGCAGCAGCCAGCGTAACACTGAAGCTTTCTTT.

A word on this clone: In the same sample, other DNA sequences code for this CDR3. The chain is built from TRBV11-3 and TRBJ2-7, with D unresolved. V lost 1 base to trimming and J lost 6 bases, with 10 bases between them. Germline CDR1 is SGHNT and CDR2 is YENEEA. This CDR3 is 13 amino acids long. The CDR3 sequence: CASSLGLGTEQYF. The CDR3 DNA follows: TGTGCCAGCAGCTTAGGTTTAGGAACCGAGCAGTACTTC.

This sequence joins TRBV12-1 and TRBJ1-3; the table's TRBD1 call for D was not verified on the DNA. TRBV12-1 is flagged as a pseudogene. The CDR3 is made up of 21 amino acids. The chain's CDR3 is CASSSFFSAGQGGNAGNTIYF. The CDR3 DNA follows: TGTGCCAGCAGCTCTTTCTTTTCTGCGGGACAGGGTGGAAATGCTGGAAACACCATATATTTT.

The V call is TRBV19, the J call TRBJ1-3; D call uncertain. The V gene's germline CDR1 is LNHDA and CDR2 SQIVND (reference sequence). The CDR3 length is 15 residues. V was trimmed by 1 base and J by 2 bases, leaving 9 bases between them. The CDR3 sequence is CASSIGGVTGNTIYF. CDR3 nucleotide sequence: TGTGCCAGTAGTATAGGGGGAGTCACTGGAAACACCATATATTTT.

This clone was recorded only once. V is TRBV12-5 and J is TRBJ2-3, with D possibly called TRBD1 or TRBD2 (5 bases each). The CDR3 is made up of 15 amino acids. V lost 0 bases to trimming and J lost 1 base, with 8 bases between them. From germline, CDR1 is LGHNT and CDR2 FRNRAP. CDR3 protein: CASGLVLGGTDTQYF. CDR3 DNA sequence: TGTGCTAGTGGTTTGGTACTGGGGGGCACAGATACGCAGTATTTT.

This clone has a single count. The chain has TRBV4-1 and TRBJ2-3, with D perhaps being TRBD1 or TRBD2 (5 bases each). This CDR3 spans 15 amino acids. Germline V CDR1 and CDR2: MGHRA, YSYEKL. V shed 0 bases and J shed 2 bases, with 9 bases lying between them. This chain's CDR3 is CASSQEGPSTDTQYF. The CDR3 region has the DNA TGCGCCAGCAGCCAAGAGGGACCCTCCACAGATACGCAGTATTTT.

The chain uses TRBV13 and TRBJ1-1, with D unclear. Trimming took off 6 bases at V and 10 bases at J, with 21 bases between the two ends. Germline V CDR1 and CDR2: PRHDT, FYEKMQ (reference sequence). The CDR3 spans 14 residues. Here the CDR3 reads CASSPAGGSRGAFF. CDR3 DNA: TGTGCCAGCAGTCCTGCGGGAGGGTCCCGCGGAGCTTTCTTT.

V is TRBV4-1 and J is TRBJ2-5; weak D call: TRBD1 (6 bases). Deletions cut 4 bases from V and 5 bases from J, with 14 bases between. Germline CDR1 reads MGHRA; CDR2 reads YSYEKL. The CDR3 spans 14 residues. The CDR3, as DNA: TGCGCCAGCAGCCGCCTACAGGGTTCGGAGACCCAGTACTTC. Protein: CASSRLQGSETQYF.

The genes are TRBV27 and TRBJ2-7; no firm D call. In germline, CDR1 is MNHEY, CDR2 SMNVEV (reference sequence). V dropped 7 bases and J dropped 0 bases, with 13 bases sitting between them. The CDR3 is 14 residues long. The CDR3 protein is CASTLPYDSYEQYF. The CDR3 DNA reads as TGTGCCAGCACCCTACCTTATGACTCCTACGAGCAGTACTTC.

For the CDR3, the DNA is TGTGCCAGCAGTGAAGGCCGGGGGCGTACTTATAATTCACCCCTCCACTTT. This translates into CASSEGRGRTYNSPLHF. The chain employs TRBV6-1 and TRBJ1-6; weak D call: TRBD1 (6 bases). V was cut by 1 base and J by 4 bases, with 14 bases left in between. CDR1 is MNHNS and CDR2 is SASEGT in the germline V gene. CDR3 size: 17 residues.

The chain links TRBV6-1 to TRBJ1-5; D is unresolved. The V gene lost 5 bases and the J gene lost 3 bases, with 14 bases spanning the gap. This CDR3 spans 15 amino acids. Germline V gives CDR1 MNHNS, CDR2 SASEGT. CDR3 nucleotides: TGTGCCAGCAGTCCTCGGGCCCTAAACAATCAGCCCCAGCATTTT. Residues: CASSPRALNNQPQHF.

The rearrangement joins TRBV10-3 to TRBJ2-2, with D uncertain. CDR1 is ENHRY, CDR2 SYGVKD, per germline. Trimming cost V 0 bases and J 0 bases, with 2 bases left between them. The length of the CDR3 is 14 residues. The CDR3 spells CAISESANTGELFF. DNA for the CDR3: TGTGCCATCAGTGAGTCGGCGAACACCGGGGAGCTGTTTTTT.

The chain uses TRBV5-4 and TRBJ2-2; possible D gene TRBD1, 5 bases. CDR1 is SGHNT, CDR2 YYREEE, per germline (reference sequence). CDR3 length equals 15 residues. The CDR3 region is CAHSAGNRNTGELFF. The CDR3 DNA reads as TGTGCGCACAGCGCAGGGAATCGCAACACCGGGGAGCTGTTTTTT.

The chain joins TRBV19 to TRBJ2-7; a possible D gene is TRBD1 (5 bases). Germline-derived CDR1 and CDR2 are LNHDA and SQIVND (reference sequence). The V end lost 2 bases, the J end lost 6 bases, and 14 bases lay between the germline ends. CDR3 length: 14 amino acids. The CDR3: CASSISTGRGEQYF. The CDR3 DNA sequence: TGTGCCAGTAGTATATCAACAGGCAGAGGCGAGCAGTACTTC.

The CDR3 protein is CASSVGGEPEAFF. The CDR3 bases are TGTGCCAGCAGCGTAGGAGGAGAGCCTGAAGCTTTCTTT. The chain employs TRBV9 and TRBJ1-1; no reliable D call. V lost 0 bases, J lost 6 bases, and 9 bases lay in between. The CDR3 spans 13 residues. CDR1 and CDR2 (germline): SGDLS, YYNGEE.

The count of this clone is one. This sequence joins TRBV6-5 and TRBJ1-1; D is unresolved. Per germline, CDR1 MNHEY and CDR2 SVGAGI. This CDR3 comprises 14 residues. Trimming left V 2 bases short and J 1 base short, with 8 bases between. The CDR3 DNA reads as TGTGCCAGCAGTTACCTTACAGAGAACACTGAAGCTTTCTTT. Translating it yields CASSYLTENTEAFF.

CDR3 protein: CASSYGGGTEAFF. In nucleotides, the CDR3 is TGTGCCAGCAGTTACGGGGGTGGAACTGAAGCTTTCTTT. The chain couples TRBV6-5 to TRBJ1-1; weak D call: TRBD1 (5 bases). Trimming pared 2 bases from V and 5 bases from J, leaving 9 bases between. The CDR3 loop spans 13 amino acids. In germline, CDR1 is MNHEY, CDR2 SVGAGI.

The chain combines TRBV5-4 with TRBJ2-2; 15 bases are a match to TRBD2. Germline V gene sequence: CDR1 SGHNT, CDR2 YYREEE (reference sequence). Trimming took 2 bases from V and 5 from J; bases not matched to a gene: 7. The CDR3 runs to 18 residues. The CDR3 DNA reads TGTGCCAGCAGCTTCGAGCCCGGGACTAGCGGGGGGACCGGGGAGCTGTTTTTT. Protein sequence: CASSFEPGTSGGTGELFF.

The gene calls are TRBV5-1 and TRBJ2-2; D is possibly TRBD1 (6 bases). V was shortened by 4 bases and J by 5 bases, with 21 bases between the two germline ends. Looked up from germline, CDR1 is SGHRS and CDR2 is YFSETQ. This CDR3 comprises 17 residues. CDR3 in DNA: TGCGCCAGCAGCCCCCGGGTTGGGGGCGCTCGGACCGGGGAGCTGTTTTTT. This translates into CASSPRVGGARTGELFF.

V is TRBV11-2 and J is TRBJ1-6; no clear D. Trimming took off 5 bases at V and 8 bases at J, with 16 bases between the two ends. Germline CDR1 SGHAT, CDR2 FQNNGV. The CDR3 length is 15 residues. The DNA for the CDR3 is TGTGCCAGCAGCCCTGCTCCGGGGAGTTATTCACCCCTCCACTTT. Encoded protein: CASSPAPGSYSPLHF.

CDR3 region: CASSIQGASSNQPQHF. The CDR3 DNA is TGTGCCAGTAGTATACAGGGGGCATCGAGCAATCAGCCCCAGCATTTT. This chain connects TRBV19 to TRBJ1-5; 8 bases map to TRBD1. Germline CDR1 and CDR2: LNHDA and SQIVND (reference sequence). This CDR3 comprises 16 residues. Trimming took 2 bases from V and 1 from J; bases not matched to a gene: 4. Full variable domain (outside the CDR3, taken from reference TRBV19 and TRBJ1-5): DGGITQSPKYLFRKEGQNVTLSCEQNLNHDAMYWYRQDPGQGLRLIYYSQIVNDFQKGDIAEGYSVSREKKESFPLTVTSAQKNPTAFYLCASSIQGASSNQPQHFGDGTRLSIL.

The chain couples TRBV7-6 to TRBJ2-3; TRBD2 matches at 7 bases. Germline lookup yields CDR1 SGHVS and CDR2 FNYEAQ. There are 16 residues in the CDR3. The trim removed 5 bases at V and 1 base at J, leaving 9 bases unmatched. Here the CDR3 reads CASSPRPSGRTDTQYF. In DNA form, the CDR3 reads TGTGCCAGCAGCCCGAGGCCTAGCGGACGCACAGATACGCAGTATTTT.

The chain recombines TRBV6-5 with TRBJ2-3, with 11 nucleotides matching TRBD1. Germline lookup yields CDR1 MNHEY and CDR2 SVGAGI. CDR3 length equals 16 residues. After removal of 2 bases from V and 2 bases from J, the junction contained 3 bases not matched to a gene. CDR3 residues: CASSYDGQGATDTQYF. The CDR3 nucleotides are TGTGCCAGCAGTTACGACGGACAGGGGGCCACAGATACGCAGTATTTT.

CDR3 bases: TGTGCCATCAGTGAGGGGATCACCGGGGAGCTGTTTTTT. It is translated as CAISEGITGELFF. The genes are TRBV10-3 and TRBJ2-2; D unclear. V was cut by 2 bases and J by 4 bases, with 5 bases left in between. Germline assignment: CDR1 ENHRY and CDR2 SYGVKD. This CDR3 comprises 13 residues.

The chain carries TRBV6-1 and TRBJ1-1, with D unclear. The CDR3 is 14 amino acids. The germline gives CDR1 MNHNS, CDR2 SASEGT. V lost 8 bases to trimming and J lost 0 bases, with 13 bases between them. CDR3 coding DNA: TGTGCCAGCCCCGCGGGTAGCATGAACACTGAAGCTTTCTTT. This codes for CASPAGSMNTEAFF.

CDR3 sequence: CSAREGEMQYF. CDR3 coding DNA: TGCAGTGCTAGAGAGGGGGAAATGCAGTACTTC. The gene calls are TRBV20-1 and TRBJ2-7; either TRBD1 or TRBD2 may fit D (5 bases each). The V end was cut by 0 bases, the J end by 9 bases, with 9 bases between. This CDR3 region has 11 residues. Germline V gene data show CDR1 as DFQATT and CDR2 as SNEGSKA (reference sequence).

The rearrangement links TRBV7-7 to TRBJ2-5, with D perhaps TRBD2 (6 bases). The CDR3 totals 14 residues. Between the trimmed V and J ends, which lost 5 bases and 5 bases, there was a span of 15 bases. Germline V CDR1 and CDR2: SSHAT, FNYEAQ (reference sequence). The CDR3: CASSETSTTETQYF. The CDR3, as DNA: TGTGCCAGCAGCGAAACTAGCACCACGGAGACCCAGTACTTC. The complete variable domain, with remaining parts taken from reference TRBV7-7 and TRBJ2-5, reads GAGVSQSPRYKVTKRGQDVTLRCDPISSHATLYWYQQALGQGPEFLTYFNYEAQPDKSGLPSDRFSAERPEGSISTLTIQRTEQRDSAMYRCASSETSTTETQYFGPGTRLLVL.

This clone has a single count. The chain employs TRBV5-1 and TRBJ2-3, with TRBD1 as a possible D gene (6 bases). Germline V gene lookup returns CDR1 SGHRS and CDR2 YFSETQ. This CDR3 region has 17 residues. The V end was cut by 1 base, the J end by 2 bases, with 17 bases between. This CDR3 reads CASSLSPPGVNTDTQYF. CDR3 DNA: TGCGCCAGCAGCTTGTCCCCCCCAGGGGTGAACACAGATACGCAGTATTTT.